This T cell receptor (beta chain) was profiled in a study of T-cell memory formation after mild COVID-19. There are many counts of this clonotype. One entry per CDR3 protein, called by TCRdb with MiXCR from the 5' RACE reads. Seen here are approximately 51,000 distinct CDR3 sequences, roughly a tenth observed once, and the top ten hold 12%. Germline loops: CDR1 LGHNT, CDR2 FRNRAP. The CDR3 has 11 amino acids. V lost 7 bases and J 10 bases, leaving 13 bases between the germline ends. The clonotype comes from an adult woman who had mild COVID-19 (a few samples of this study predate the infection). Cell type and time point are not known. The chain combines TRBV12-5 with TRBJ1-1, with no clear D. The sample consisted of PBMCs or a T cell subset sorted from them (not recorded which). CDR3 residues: CASALNFGAFF. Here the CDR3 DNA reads TGTGCTAGTGCCCTGAACTTTGGAGCTTTCTTT.